The 23 T cell receptor beta chains presented below share a single source sample, sequenced in a study of HIV-infected children after antiretroviral therapy interruption. Unique molecular identifiers were included in an RNA-based 3' RACE TCR library. TCRdb analysed the 3' RACE reads with MiXCR anew, one entry per CDR3 protein. The sample lists about 50,000 distinct CDR3 sequences; around 4.7% were seen once. As to treatment: PENTA 11 planned treatment interruption arm or continuous ART arm. Sequencing used CD45RA+ CD4+ T cells from PBMCs, pooled from several time points, obtained from a donor given antiretroviral therapy, either interrupted or continuous. Subset here: naive CD4+ CD45RA+ CD45RO- T cells. All receptors come from a pool of human donors with HIV.

There are many counts of this clonotype. The V gene is TRBV10-3, the J gene TRBJ1-1, with TRBD1 as a possible D gene (5 bases). The germline gives CDR1 ENHRY, CDR2 SYGVKD. This CDR3 contains 13 residues. Trimming took off 0 bases at V and 8 bases at J, with 10 bases between the two ends. In DNA, the CDR3 is TGTGCCATCAGTGAGTCTGGGCAGGGAGAAGCTTTCTTT. Translated: CAISESGQGEAFF.

This clonotype was detected only a few times. The V and J genes are TRBV3-1 and TRBJ2-2, with no clear D. The V end lost 1 base, the J end lost 1 base, and 7 bases lay between the germline ends. This CDR3 region has 15 residues. The germline V gene has CDR1 LGHDT and CDR2 YNNKEL (reference sequence). The CDR3 region is CASSQGQKNTGELFF. Written as DNA, the CDR3 is TGTGCCAGCAGCCAAGGGCAGAAGAACACCGGGGAGCTGTTTTTT.

This clonotype was seen ten or more times. The chain employs TRBV5-1 and TRBJ2-5; a weak D match, TRBD2 (6 bases). Trimming took off 0 bases at V and 2 bases at J, with 11 bases between the two ends. CDR3 length equals 15 residues. Germline lookup yields CDR1 SGHRS and CDR2 YFSETQ. CDR3 protein: CASSLVGSQQETQYF. The CDR3 DNA sequence: TGCGCCAGCAGCTTGGTCGGGAGCCAGCAAGAGACCCAGTACTTC.

Many counts were recorded for this clonotype. CDR3 residues: CASSLTGRAYEQYF. The CDR3 region has the DNA TGTGCCAGCTCACTAACAGGGCGAGCCTACGAGCAGTACTTC. The V gene is TRBV18, the J gene TRBJ2-7; D possibly corresponds to TRBD1 (6 bases). The V gene's germline CDR1 is KGHSH and CDR2 LQKENI. Trimming removed 4 bases from V and 2 bases from J, with 12 bases in between. The CDR3 is 14 amino acids.

The V call is TRBV24-1, the J call TRBJ2-1; D gene ambiguous. V dropped 8 bases and J dropped 5 bases, with 9 bases sitting between them. In germline, CDR1 is KGHDR, CDR2 SFDVKD. The CDR3 loop spans 12 amino acids. The CDR3 spells CATMGSNNEQFF. The CDR3 bases are TGTGCCACCATGGGCAGCAACAATGAGCAGTTCTTC.

This clonotype was recorded at least ten times. The rearrangement links TRBV7-3 to TRBJ1-2; D is unresolved. The V end lost 5 bases, the J end lost 7 bases, and 14 bases lay between the germline ends. The CDR3 sequence is 13 residues long. Per the germline V gene, CDR1 is SGHTA and CDR2 is FQGTGA. The CDR3 nucleotides are TGTGCCAGCAGCCCTTCTGGGGAGGCTGGCTACACCTTC. It translates to CASSPSGEAGYTF.

This clonotype was found many times. The DNA of the CDR3 is TGTGCCAGCAGTGAGTGGAAGCCCATCACAGATACGCAGTATTTT. Its protein is CASSEWKPITDTQYF. The rearrangement links TRBV2 to TRBJ2-3; D not resolved. CDR1 and CDR2 from the germline V gene are SNHLY and FYNNEI. This CDR3 region has 15 residues. The V end lost 3 bases, the J end lost 2 bases, and 12 bases lay between the germline ends. The variable domain in full, with the rest retrieved from reference TRBV2 and TRBJ2-3, is EPEVTQTPSHQVTQMGQEVILRCVPISNHLYFYWYRQILGQKVEFLVSFYNNEISEKSEIFDDQFSVERPDGSNFTLKIRSTKLEDSAMYFCASSEWKPITDTQYFGPGTRLTVL.

This clonotype was seen at least ten times. The chain has TRBV11-2 and TRBJ2-7, with D hard to call. This CDR3 is 14 amino acids long. CDR1 is SGHAT, CDR2 FQNNGV, per germline. V lost 5 bases, J lost 5 bases, and 16 bases lay in between. This CDR3 reads CASSPHTDRNEQYF. The CDR3 region has the DNA TGTGCCAGCAGCCCCCATACCGACCGGAACGAGCAGTACTTC.

Ten or more counts support this clonotype. V is TRBV5-1 and J is TRBJ2-7, with D perhaps TRBD1 or TRBD2 (7 bases each). CDR3 length equals 13 residues. Germline CDR1 reads SGHRS; CDR2 reads YFSETQ. The V end lost 5 bases, the J end lost 4 bases, and 13 bases lay between the germline ends. CDR3 loop: CASRHRGGYEQYF. CDR3 in DNA: TGCGCCAGCAGACACAGGGGAGGGTACGAGCAGTACTTC. Full variable domain (rest looked up from reference TRBV5-1 and TRBJ2-7): KAGVTQTPRYLIKTRGQQVTLSCSPISGHRSVSWYQQTPGQGLQFLFEYFSETQRNKGNFPGRFSGRQFSNSRSEMNVSTLELGDSALYLCASRHRGGYEQYFGPGTRLTVT.

This clonotype was detected many times. This chain connects TRBV12-3 or TRBV12-4 to TRBJ2-7, with D uncertain. This CDR3 spans 12 amino acids. V shed 6 bases and J shed 5 bases, with 11 bases lying between them. CDR3 residues: CASSPPSNEQYF. The CDR3 bases are TGTGCCAGCAGCCCCCCATCGAACGAGCAGTACTTC.

This clonotype was seen at least ten times. The genes are TRBV28 and TRBJ1-1, with D possibly being TRBD1 (6 bases). V was cut by 5 bases and J by 9 bases, with 19 bases left in between. Germline-derived CDR1 and CDR2 are MDHEN and SYDVKM. The CDR3 consists of 14 residues. This chain's CDR3 is CASSVTTGTLKAFF. The CDR3, as DNA: TGTGCCAGCAGTGTAACCACCGGGACATTAAAAGCTTTCTTT.

This clonotype has a count of ten or more. The genes are TRBV7-2 and TRBJ1-2, with D tentatively TRBD1 (6 bases). Deletions cut 0 bases from V and 7 bases from J, with 15 bases between. The length of the CDR3 is 15 residues. CDR1 is SGHTA, CDR2 FQGNSA, per germline. The CDR3 reads CASSLARGLTAGYTF. The CDR3 DNA is TGTGCCAGCAGCTTAGCCCGGGGGCTGACTGCTGGCTACACCTTC.

The rearrangement links TRBV24-1 to TRBJ1-5, with a possible D match to TRBD1 (6 bases). The germline V and J ends were trimmed by 4 bases and 3 bases, with 15 bases remaining between them. The CDR3 extends over 16 amino acids. Germline V gives CDR1 KGHDR, CDR2 SFDVKD. CDR3 sequence: CATSEGNRALNQPQHF. Here the CDR3 DNA reads TGTGCCACCAGTGAGGGTAACAGGGCCCTCAATCAGCCCCAGCATTTT.

This clonotype occurred many times. The J gene is TRBJ1-5, the V gene TRBV5-8; D not resolved. Germline CDR1 SGHTS, CDR2 YDEGEE. The length of the CDR3 is 15 residues. Trimming left V 1 base short and J 6 bases short, with 14 bases between. CDR3 loop: CASSLTIGGRQPQHF. In DNA, the CDR3 is TGTGCCAGCAGCTTGACGATTGGAGGGCGTCAGCCCCAGCATTTT. The full variable domain, in which reference TRBV5-8 and TRBJ1-5 provide the parts outside the CDR3, is EAGVTQSPTHLIKTRGQQATLRCSPISGHTSVYWYQQALGLGLQFLLWYDEGEERNRGNFPPRFSGRQFPNYSSELNVNALELEDSALYLCASSLTIGGRQPQHFGDGTRLSIL.

This clonotype was detected many times. This chain joins TRBV20-1 and TRBJ2-7; TRBD2 matches at 9 bases. CDR3 length equals 17 residues. CDR1 is DFQATT, CDR2 SNEGSKA, per germline (reference sequence). J lost 1 base, V lost 6 bases, and 16 bases had no gene match. The CDR3 protein is CSATPPFSLAGSYEQYF. Here the CDR3 DNA reads TGCAGTGCGACCCCTCCCTTTTCTCTAGCGGGGTCCTACGAGCAGTACTTC.

This clonotype was seen ten or more times. The chain combines TRBV11-3 with TRBJ2-2; D is perhaps TRBD2 (5 bases). CDR3 size: 13 residues. The germline V gene has CDR1 SGHNT and CDR2 YENEEA. V was shortened by 9 bases and J by 2 bases, with 10 bases between the two germline ends. The CDR3 nucleotides read TGTGCCAGTCTACCGGGAAACACCGGGGAGCTGTTTTTT. Its protein product is CASLPGNTGELFF.

This clonotype was seen at least ten times. The chain joins TRBV12-3 or TRBV12-4 to TRBJ2-5, with D perhaps being TRBD1 or TRBD2 (5 bases each). With 0 bases removed from V and 5 bases from J, the gap between germline ends came to 7 bases. The CDR3 has 13 residues. The CDR3 bases are TGTGCCAGCAGTTTAGCGGGGGTTGAGACCCAGTACTTC. The encoded protein is CASSLAGVETQYF.

This clonotype was recorded a few times. The rearrangement joins TRBV20-1 to TRBJ2-3; no definite D call. The CDR3 is 13 residues long. V was shortened by 1 base and J by 4 bases, with 9 bases between the two germline ends. Germline V lookup: CDR1 DFQATT, CDR2 SNEGSKA (reference sequence). The CDR3 DNA is TGCAGTGCTAGAGGGACCTTGGCAGATACGCAGTATTTT. Amino acids: CSARGTLADTQYF.

Points on this clonotype: A read error may explain this, as a much larger clone is one base away. The CDR3 is CAQGGNGVLAF. The CDR3 nucleotides read TGTGCCCAAGGGGGGAACGGCGTCCTGGCTTTC. The genes are TRBV2 and TRBJ2-6; D is perhaps TRBD1 or TRBD2 (6 bases each). The length of the CDR3 is 11 residues. The germline V gene encodes CDR1 SNHLY and CDR2 FYNNEI.

Points on this clonotype: Lacking the conserved final phenylalanine or tryptophan, this CDR3 likely reflects a read error. The genes are TRBV20-1 and TRBJ1-5, with 8 bases matching TRBD1. From germline, CDR1 is DFQATT and CDR2 SNEGSKA (reference sequence). With V trimmed by 3 bases and J by 1 base, 5 bases remained unmatched. This CDR3 has 15 amino acids. The CDR3: CSARPTGGSNQPQHL. The CDR3 region has the DNA TGCAGTGCTAGGCCTACAGGGGGAAGCAATCAGCCCCAGCATCTT.

This clonotype was counted many times. This chain connects TRBV12-3 or TRBV12-4 to TRBJ2-5; the match to TRBD1 covers 7 bases. The CDR3 length is 14 residues. The junction had 7 bases not matched to a gene; V was cut back by 6 bases and J by 3 bases. DNA of the CDR3: TGTGCCAGCAGCCCTGGGACAGAGGAAGAGACCCAGTACTTC. Its translation: CASSPGTEEETQYF.

Ten or more counts support this clonotype. The chain joins TRBV20-1 to TRBJ2-1, with TRBD1 matching over 11 bases. The CDR3 is made up of 13 amino acids. The junction had 4 bases not matched to a gene; V was cut back by 4 bases and J by 8 bases. CDR1 and CDR2 (germline): DFQATT, SNEGSKA (reference sequence). CDR3 sequence: CSAISDRGHEQFF. Here the CDR3 DNA reads TGCAGTGCTATCTCGGACAGGGGGCATGAGCAGTTCTTC.

This clonotype has a handful of counts. The chain is built from TRBV5-5 and TRBJ1-4; 7 bases align to TRBD1. V was pared by 2 bases and J by 5 bases, with 9 bases of the junction left unmatched. Germline assignment: CDR1 SGHKS and CDR2 YYEKEE (reference sequence). This CDR3 has 16 residues. The CDR3 nucleotides are TGTGCCAGCAGCTTCGACCCGGGGACAGTGAATGAAAAACTGTTTTTT. It translates to CASSFDPGTVNEKLFF.